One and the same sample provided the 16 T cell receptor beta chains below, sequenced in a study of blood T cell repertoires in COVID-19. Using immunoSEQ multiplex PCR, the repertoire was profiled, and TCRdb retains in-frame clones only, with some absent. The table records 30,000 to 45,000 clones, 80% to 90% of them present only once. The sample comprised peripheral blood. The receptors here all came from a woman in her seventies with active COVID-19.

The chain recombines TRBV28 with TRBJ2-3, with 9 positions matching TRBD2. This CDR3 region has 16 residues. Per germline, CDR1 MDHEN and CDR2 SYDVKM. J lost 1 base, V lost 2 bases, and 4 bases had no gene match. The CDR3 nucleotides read TGTGCCAGCAGTTTAGCTGCTAGCGGGGGCACAGATACGCAGTATTTT. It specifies CASSLAASGGTDTQYF.

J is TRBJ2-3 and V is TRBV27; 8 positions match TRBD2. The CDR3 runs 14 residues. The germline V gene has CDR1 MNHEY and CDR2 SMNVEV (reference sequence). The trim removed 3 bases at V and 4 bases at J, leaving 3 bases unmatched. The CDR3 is CASSFGGVPDTQYF. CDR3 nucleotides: TGTGCCAGCAGTTTCGGGGGGGTGCCAGATACGCAGTATTTT.

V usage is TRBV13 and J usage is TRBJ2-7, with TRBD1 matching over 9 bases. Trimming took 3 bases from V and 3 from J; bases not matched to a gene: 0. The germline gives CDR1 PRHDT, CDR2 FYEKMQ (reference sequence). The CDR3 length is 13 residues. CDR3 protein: CASSLGQGYEQYF. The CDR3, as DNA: TGTGCCAGCAGCTTGGGACAGGGCTACGAGCAGTACTTC.

This CDR3 is CSASRGRASNYGYTF. CDR3 sequence (DNA): TGCAGTGCTAGTAGGGGCAGGGCCTCGAACTATGGCTACACCTTC. The chain has TRBV20-1 and TRBJ1-2, with a possible D match to TRBD1 (5 bases). The germline V gene encodes CDR1 DFQATT and CDR2 SNEGSKA (reference sequence). This CDR3 contains 15 residues. V gave up 3 bases and J gave up 2 bases, with 16 bases separating them.

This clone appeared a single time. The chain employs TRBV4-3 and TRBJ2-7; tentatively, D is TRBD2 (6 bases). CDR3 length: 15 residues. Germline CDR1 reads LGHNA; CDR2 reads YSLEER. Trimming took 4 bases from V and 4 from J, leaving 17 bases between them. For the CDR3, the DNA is TGCGCCAGCAGCCTTAAAGGTAGCGGATCTTACGAGCAGTACTTC. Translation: CASSLKGSGSYEQYF.

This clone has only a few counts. For the CDR3, the DNA is TGTGCCAGCAGTCCACAGGGAAACACCATATATTTT. It codes for CASSPQGNTIYF. V gene TRBV7-6 combines with J gene TRBJ1-3; D unclear. The CDR3 covers 12 residues. Germline loops: CDR1 SGHVS, CDR2 FNYEAQ. V lost 6 bases to trimming and J lost 4 bases, with 7 bases between them.

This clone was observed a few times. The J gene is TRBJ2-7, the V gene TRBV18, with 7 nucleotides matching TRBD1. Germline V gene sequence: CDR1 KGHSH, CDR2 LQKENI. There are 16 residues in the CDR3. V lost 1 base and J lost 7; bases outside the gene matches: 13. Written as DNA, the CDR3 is TGTGCCAGCTCACCACTACAGGGGAGCCAGATGCGGGAGCAGTACTTC. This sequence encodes CASSPLQGSQMREQYF.

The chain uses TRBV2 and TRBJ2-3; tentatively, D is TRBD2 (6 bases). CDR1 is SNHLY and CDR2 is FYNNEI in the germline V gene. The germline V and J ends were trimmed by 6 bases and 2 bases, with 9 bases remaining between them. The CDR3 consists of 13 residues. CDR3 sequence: CASRGGATDTQYF. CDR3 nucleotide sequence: TGTGCCAGCAGAGGCGGGGCCACAGATACGCAGTATTTT.

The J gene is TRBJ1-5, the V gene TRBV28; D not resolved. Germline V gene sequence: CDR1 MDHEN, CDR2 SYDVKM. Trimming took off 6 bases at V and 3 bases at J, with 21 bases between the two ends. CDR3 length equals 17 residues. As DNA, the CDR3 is TGTGCCAGCAGACCGTGGTCAGGCCAACCGTTCAATCAGCCCCAGCATTTT. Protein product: CASRPWSGQPFNQPQHF.

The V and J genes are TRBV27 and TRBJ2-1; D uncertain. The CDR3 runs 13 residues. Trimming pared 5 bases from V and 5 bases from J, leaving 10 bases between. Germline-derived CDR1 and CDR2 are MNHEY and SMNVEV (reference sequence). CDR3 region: CASSPPRNNEQFF. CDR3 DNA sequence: TGTGCCAGCAGTCCCCCGAGGAACAATGAGCAGTTCTTC.

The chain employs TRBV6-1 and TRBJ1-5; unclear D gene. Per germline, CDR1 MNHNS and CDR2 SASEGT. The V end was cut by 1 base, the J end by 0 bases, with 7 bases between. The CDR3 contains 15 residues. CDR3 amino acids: CASSEVQISNQPQHF. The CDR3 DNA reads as TGTGCCAGCAGTGAAGTACAGATTAGCAATCAGCCCCAGCATTTT.

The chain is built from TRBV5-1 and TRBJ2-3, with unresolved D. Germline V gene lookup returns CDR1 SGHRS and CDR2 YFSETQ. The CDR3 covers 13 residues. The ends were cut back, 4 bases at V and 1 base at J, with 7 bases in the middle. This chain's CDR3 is CASSRTGTDTQYF. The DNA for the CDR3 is TGCGCCAGCAGCCGTACAGGCACAGATACGCAGTATTTT.

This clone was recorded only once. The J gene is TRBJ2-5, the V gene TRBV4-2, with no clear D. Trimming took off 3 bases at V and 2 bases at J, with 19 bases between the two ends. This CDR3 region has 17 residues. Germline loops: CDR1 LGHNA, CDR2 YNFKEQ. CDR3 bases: TGTGCCAGCAGCCATCTCCTCCCTCAAGACGGGCAAGAGACCCAGTACTTC. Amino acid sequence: CASSHLLPQDGQETQYF.

CDR3: CASSSVFNEQFF. CDR3 in DNA: TGTGCCAGCAGCTCTGTCTTCAATGAGCAGTTCTTC. The rearrangement links TRBV5-4 to TRBJ2-1, with D uncertain. CDR1 and CDR2 from the germline V gene are SGHNT and YYREEE (reference sequence). V was cut by 3 bases and J by 6 bases, with 7 bases left in between. This CDR3 is built from 12 residues.

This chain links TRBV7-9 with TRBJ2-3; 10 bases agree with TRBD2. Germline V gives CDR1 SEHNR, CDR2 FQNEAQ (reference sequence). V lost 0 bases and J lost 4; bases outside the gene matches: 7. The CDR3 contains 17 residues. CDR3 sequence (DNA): TGTGCCAGCAGCTTAGCCGAGTCTAGCGGGGGCCCAGATACGCAGTATTTT. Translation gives CASSLAESSGGPDTQYF.

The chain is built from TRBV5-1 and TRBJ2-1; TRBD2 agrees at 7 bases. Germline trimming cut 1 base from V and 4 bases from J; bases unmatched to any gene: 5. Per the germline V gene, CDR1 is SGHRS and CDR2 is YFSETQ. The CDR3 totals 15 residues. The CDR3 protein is CASSLMASGYNEQFF. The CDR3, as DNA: TGCGCCAGCAGCTTGATGGCTAGCGGTTACAATGAGCAGTTCTTC. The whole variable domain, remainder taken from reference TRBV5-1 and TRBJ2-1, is KAGVTQTPRYLIKTRGQQVTLSCSPISGHRSVSWYQQTPGQGLQFLFEYFSETQRNKGNFPGRFSGRQFSNSRSEMNVSTLELGDSALYLCASSLMASGYNEQFFGPGTRLTVL.